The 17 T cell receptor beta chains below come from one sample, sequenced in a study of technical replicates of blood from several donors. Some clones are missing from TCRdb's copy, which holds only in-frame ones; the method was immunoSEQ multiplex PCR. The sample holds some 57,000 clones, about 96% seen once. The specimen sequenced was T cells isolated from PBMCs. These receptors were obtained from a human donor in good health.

In DNA form, the CDR3 reads TGCGCCAGCAGCTCACAGGGGCGGCGGGAAAAACTGTTTTTT. Its protein is CASSSQGRREKLFF. V usage is TRBV5-1 and J usage is TRBJ1-4, with 7 bases identical to TRBD1. CDR1 SGHRS and CDR2 YFSETQ come from the germline V gene. The CDR3 consists of 14 residues. The V gene end was trimmed by 3 bases and the J gene end by 8 bases; junction bases not matched to a gene: 7.

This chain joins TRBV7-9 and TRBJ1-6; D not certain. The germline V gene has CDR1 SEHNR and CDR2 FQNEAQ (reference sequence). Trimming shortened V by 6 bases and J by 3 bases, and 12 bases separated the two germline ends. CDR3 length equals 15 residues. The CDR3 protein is CASSSTVNYNSPLHF. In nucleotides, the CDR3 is TGTGCCAGCAGTTCCACTGTTAACTATAATTCACCCCTCCACTTT.

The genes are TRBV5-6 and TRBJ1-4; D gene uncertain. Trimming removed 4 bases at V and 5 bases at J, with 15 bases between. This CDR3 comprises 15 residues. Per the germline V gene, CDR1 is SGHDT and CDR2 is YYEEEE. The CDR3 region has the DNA TGTGCCAGCAGCCCATCGGACTTCCTGAATGAAAAACTGTTTTTT. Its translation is CASSPSDFLNEKLFF. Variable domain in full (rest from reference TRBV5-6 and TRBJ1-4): DAGVTQSPTHLIKTRGQQVTLRCSPKSGHDTVSWYQQALGQGPQFIFQYYEEEERQRGNFPDRFSGHQFPNYSSELNVNALLLGDSALYLCASSPSDFLNEKLFFGSGTQLSVL.

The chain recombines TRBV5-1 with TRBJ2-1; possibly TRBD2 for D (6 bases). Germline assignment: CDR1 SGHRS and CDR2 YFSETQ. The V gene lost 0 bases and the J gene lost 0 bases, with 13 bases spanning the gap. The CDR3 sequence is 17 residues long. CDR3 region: CASSLATGGSSYNEQFF. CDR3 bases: TGCGCCAGCAGCTTGGCAACTGGGGGGTCCTCCTACAATGAGCAGTTCTTC.

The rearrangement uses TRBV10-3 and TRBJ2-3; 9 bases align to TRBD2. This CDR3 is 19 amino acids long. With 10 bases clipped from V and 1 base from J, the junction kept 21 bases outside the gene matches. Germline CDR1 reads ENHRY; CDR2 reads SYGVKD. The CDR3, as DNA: TGTGCCACCCGGATGGGTAGCGGGAGTTCCACTAGGGGCACAGATACGCAGTATTTT. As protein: CATRMGSGSSTRGTDTQYF.

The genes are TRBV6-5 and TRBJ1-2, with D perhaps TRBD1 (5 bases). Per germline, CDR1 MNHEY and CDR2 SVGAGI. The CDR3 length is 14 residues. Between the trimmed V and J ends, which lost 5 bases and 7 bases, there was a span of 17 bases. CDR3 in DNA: TGTGCCAGCAGTCCCCGGGGGGACCTCTTTGGCTACACCTTC. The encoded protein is CASSPRGDLFGYTF.

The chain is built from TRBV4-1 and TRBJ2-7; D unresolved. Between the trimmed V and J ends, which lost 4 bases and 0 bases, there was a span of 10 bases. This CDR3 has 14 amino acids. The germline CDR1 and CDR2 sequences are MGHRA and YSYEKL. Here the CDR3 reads CASSPQANSYEQYF. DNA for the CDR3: TGCGCCAGCAGCCCCCAGGCCAACTCCTACGAGCAGTACTTC.

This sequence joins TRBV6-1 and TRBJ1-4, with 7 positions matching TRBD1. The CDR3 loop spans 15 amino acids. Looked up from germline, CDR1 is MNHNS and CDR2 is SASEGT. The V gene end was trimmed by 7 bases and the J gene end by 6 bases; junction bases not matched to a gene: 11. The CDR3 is CASKNNRGLHEKLFF. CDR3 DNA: TGTGCCAGCAAAAATAACAGGGGATTGCATGAAAAACTGTTTTTT.

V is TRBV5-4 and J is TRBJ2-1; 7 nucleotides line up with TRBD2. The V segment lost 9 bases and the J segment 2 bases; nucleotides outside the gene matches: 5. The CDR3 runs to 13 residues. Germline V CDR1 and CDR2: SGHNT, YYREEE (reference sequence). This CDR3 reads CAMLAATYNEQFF. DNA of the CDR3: TGTGCCATGCTAGCGGCGACCTACAATGAGCAGTTCTTC.

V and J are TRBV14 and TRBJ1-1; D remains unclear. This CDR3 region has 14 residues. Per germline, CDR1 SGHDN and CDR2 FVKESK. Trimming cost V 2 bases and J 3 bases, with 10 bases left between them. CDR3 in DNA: TGTGCCAGCAGCCAAAATCGAGGGTACACTGAAGCTTTCTTT. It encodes CASSQNRGYTEAFF.

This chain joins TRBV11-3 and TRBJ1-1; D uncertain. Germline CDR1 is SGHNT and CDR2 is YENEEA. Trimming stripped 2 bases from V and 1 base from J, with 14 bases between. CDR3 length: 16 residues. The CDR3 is CASSLSGTLGNTEAFF. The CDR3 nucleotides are TGTGCCAGCAGCTTAAGCGGAACGTTAGGGAACACTGAAGCTTTCTTT.

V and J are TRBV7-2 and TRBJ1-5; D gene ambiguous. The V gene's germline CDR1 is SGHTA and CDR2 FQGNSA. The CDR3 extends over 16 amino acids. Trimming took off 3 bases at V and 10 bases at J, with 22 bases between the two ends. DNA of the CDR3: TGTGCCAGCAGCTTCCCTCCGGGAAAATCAATCAGCCCCCAGCATTTT. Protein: CASSFPPGKSISPQHF. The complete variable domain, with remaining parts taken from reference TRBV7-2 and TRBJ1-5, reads GAGVSQSPSNKVTEKGKDVELRCDPISGHTALYWYRQSLGQGLEFLIYFQGNSAPDKSGLPSDRFSAERTGGSVSTLTIQRTQQEDSAVYLCASSFPPGKSISPQHFGDGTRLSIL.

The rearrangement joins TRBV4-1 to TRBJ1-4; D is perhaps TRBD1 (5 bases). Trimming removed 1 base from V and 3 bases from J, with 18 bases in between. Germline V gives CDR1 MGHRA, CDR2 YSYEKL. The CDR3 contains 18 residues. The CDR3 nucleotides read TGCGCCAGCAGCCAAGTAGGGGAAAGTGTTCCGGCTAATGAAAAACTGTTTTTT. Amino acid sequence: CASSQVGESVPANEKLFF.

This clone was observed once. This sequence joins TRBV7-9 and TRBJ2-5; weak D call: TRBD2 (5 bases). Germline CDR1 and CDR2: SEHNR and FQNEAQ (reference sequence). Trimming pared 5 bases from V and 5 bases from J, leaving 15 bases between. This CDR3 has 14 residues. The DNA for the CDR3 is TGTGCCAGCAGCGGCAGCGACTATGGCGAGACCCAGTACTTC. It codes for CASSGSDYGETQYF.

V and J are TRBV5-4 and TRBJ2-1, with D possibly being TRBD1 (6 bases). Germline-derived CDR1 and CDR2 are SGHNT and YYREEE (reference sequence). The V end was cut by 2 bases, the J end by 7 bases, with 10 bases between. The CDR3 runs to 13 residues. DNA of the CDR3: TGTGCCAGCAGCTTTACAGGGATGAATGAGCAGTTCTTC. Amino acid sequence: CASSFTGMNEQFF.

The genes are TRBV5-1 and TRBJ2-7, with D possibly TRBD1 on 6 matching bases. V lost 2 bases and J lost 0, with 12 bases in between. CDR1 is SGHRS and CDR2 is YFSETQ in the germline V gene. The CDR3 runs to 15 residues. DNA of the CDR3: TGCGCCAGCAGCTTCCGGACAGAGAGCTCCTACGAGCAGTACTTC. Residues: CASSFRTESSYEQYF.

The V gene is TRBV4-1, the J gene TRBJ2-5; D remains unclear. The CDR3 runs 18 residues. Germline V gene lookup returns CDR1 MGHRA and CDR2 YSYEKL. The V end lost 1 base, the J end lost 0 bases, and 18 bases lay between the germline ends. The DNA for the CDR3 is TGCGCCAGCAGCCAAGTTTTGGCCCCCAGTTTGTACCAAGAGACCCAGTACTTC. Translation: CASSQVLAPSLYQETQYF.